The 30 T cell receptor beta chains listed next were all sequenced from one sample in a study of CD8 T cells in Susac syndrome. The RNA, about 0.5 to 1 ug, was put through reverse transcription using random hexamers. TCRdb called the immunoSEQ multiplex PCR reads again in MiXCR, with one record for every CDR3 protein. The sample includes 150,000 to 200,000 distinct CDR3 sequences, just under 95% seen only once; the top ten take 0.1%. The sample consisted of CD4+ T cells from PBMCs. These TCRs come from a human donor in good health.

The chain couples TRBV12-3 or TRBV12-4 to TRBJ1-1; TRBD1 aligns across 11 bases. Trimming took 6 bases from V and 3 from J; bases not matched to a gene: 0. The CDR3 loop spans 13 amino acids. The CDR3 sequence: CASRDRGHTEAFF. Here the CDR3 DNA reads TGTGCCAGCAGGGACAGGGGGCACACTGAAGCTTTCTTT.

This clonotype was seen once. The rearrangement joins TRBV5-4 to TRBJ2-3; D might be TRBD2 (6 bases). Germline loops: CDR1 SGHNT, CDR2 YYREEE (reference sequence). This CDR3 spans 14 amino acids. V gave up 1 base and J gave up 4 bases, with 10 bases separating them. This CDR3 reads CASSLRTTADTQYF. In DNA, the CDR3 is TGTGCCAGCAGCTTGCGGACTACCGCAGATACGCAGTATTTT.

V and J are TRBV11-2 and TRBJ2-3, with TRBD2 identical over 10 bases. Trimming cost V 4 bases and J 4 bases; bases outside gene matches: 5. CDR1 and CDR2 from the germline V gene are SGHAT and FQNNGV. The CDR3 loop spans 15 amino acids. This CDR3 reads CASSYSGRLPDTQYF. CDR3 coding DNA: TGTGCCAGCAGCTATAGCGGGAGGCTCCCAGATACGCAGTATTTT.

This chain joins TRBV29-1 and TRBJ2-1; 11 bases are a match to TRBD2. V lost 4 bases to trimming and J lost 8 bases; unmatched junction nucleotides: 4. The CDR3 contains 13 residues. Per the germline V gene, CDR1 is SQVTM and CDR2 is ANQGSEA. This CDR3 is CSVVTSGNDEQFF. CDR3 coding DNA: TGCAGCGTTGTGACTAGCGGGAATGATGAGCAGTTCTTC.

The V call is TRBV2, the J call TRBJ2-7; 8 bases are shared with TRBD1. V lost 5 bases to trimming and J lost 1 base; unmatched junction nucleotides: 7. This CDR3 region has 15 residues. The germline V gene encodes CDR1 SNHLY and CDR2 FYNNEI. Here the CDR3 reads CASSLQGVGSYEQYF. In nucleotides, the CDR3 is TGTGCCAGCAGTCTACAGGGGGTAGGATCCTACGAGCAGTACTTC.

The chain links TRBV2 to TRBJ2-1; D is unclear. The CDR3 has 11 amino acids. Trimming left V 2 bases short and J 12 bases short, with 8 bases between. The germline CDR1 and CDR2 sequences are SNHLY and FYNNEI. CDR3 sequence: CASSEMGTQFF. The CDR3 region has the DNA TGTGCCAGCAGTGAAATGGGTACGCAGTTCTTC.

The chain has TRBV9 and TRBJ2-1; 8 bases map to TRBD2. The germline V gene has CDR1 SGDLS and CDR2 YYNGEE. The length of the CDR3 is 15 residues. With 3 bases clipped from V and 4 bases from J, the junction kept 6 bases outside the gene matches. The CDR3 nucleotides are TGTGCCAGCAGCGCACGGGAGGGCGTTTACAATGAGCAGTTCTTC. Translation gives CASSAREGVYNEQFF.

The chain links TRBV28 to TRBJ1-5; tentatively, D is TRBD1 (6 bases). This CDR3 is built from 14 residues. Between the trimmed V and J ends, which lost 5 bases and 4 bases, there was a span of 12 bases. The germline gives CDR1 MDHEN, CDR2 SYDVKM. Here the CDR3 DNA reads TGTGCCAGCAGTACCGGGACAAAGAATCAGCCCCAGCATTTT. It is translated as CASSTGTKNQPQHF.

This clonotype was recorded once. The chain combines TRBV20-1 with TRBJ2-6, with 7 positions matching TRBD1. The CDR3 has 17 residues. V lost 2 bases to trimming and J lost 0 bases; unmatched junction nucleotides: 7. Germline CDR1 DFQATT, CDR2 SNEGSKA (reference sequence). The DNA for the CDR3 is TGCAGTGCTAGAAGGGACAGCATCCTCTCTGGGGCCAACGTCCTGACTTTC. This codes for CSARRDSILSGANVLTF.

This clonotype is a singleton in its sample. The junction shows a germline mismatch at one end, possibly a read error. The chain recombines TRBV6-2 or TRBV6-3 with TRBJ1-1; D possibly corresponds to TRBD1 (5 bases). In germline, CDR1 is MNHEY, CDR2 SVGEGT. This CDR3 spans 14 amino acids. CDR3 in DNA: TGTGCCAGCAGTCACTCTAAGGGGAAAACTGAAGCTTTCTTT. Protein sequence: CASSHSKGKTEAFF.

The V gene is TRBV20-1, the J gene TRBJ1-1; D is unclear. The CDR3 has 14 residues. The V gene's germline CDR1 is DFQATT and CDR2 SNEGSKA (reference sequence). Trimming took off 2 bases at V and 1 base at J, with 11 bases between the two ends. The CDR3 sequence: CSARTDGKNTEAFF. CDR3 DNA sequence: TGCAGTGCTAGAACGGACGGGAAGAACACTGAAGCTTTCTTT.

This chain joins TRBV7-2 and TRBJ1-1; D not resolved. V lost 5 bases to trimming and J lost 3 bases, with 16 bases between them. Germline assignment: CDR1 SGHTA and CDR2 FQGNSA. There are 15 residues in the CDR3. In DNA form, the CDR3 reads TGTGCCAGCAGCCAAGATTTTGTAGGAGACACTGAAGCTTTCTTT. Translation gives CASSQDFVGDTEAFF.

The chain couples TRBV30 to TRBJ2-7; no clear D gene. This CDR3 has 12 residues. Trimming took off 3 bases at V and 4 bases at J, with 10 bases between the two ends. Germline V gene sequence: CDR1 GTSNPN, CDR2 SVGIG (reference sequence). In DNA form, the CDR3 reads TGTGCCTGGAGGGACGGTCAATACGAGCAGTACTTC. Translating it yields CAWRDGQYEQYF.

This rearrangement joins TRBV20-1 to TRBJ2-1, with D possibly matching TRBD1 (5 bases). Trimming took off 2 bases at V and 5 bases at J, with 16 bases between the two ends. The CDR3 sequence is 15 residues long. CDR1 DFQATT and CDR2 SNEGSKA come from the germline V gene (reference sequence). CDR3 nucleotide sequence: TGCAGTGCTAGATCGGGCAGGGCAGGCGACAATGAGCAGTTCTTC. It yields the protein CSARSGRAGDNEQFF.

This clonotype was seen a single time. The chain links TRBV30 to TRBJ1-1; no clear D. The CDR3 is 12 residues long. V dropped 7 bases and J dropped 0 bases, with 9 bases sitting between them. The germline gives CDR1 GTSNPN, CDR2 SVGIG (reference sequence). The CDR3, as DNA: TGTGCCTCCCAAACACTGAACACTGAAGCTTTCTTT. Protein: CASQTLNTEAFF.

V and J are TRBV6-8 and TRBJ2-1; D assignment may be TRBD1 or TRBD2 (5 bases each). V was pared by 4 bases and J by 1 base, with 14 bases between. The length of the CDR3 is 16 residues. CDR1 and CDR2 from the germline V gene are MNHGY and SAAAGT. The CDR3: CASSSLRGWSYNEQFF. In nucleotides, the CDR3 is TGTGCCAGCAGTTCGCTGAGGGGATGGTCCTACAATGAGCAGTTCTTC.

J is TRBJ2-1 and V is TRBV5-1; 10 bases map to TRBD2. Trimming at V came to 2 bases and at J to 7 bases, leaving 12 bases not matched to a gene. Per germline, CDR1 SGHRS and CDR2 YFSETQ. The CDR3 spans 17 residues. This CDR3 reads CASSFGFSGRRPNEQFF. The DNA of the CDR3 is TGCGCCAGCAGCTTCGGTTTTAGCGGGAGGAGGCCGAATGAGCAGTTCTTC.

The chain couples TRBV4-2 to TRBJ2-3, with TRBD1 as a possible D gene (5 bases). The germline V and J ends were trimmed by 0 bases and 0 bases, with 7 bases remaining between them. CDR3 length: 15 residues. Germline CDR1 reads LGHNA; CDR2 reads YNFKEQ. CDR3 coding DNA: TGTGCCAGCAGCCAAGAGGGGCGGAGCACAGATACGCAGTATTTT. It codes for CASSQEGRSTDTQYF.

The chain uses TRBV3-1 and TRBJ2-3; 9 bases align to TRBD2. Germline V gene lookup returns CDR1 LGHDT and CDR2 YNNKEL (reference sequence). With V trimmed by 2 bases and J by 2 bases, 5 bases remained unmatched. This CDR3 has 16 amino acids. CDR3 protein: CASSQRLAGPTDTQYF. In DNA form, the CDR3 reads TGTGCCAGCAGCCAAAGGCTAGCGGGGCCCACAGATACGCAGTATTTT.

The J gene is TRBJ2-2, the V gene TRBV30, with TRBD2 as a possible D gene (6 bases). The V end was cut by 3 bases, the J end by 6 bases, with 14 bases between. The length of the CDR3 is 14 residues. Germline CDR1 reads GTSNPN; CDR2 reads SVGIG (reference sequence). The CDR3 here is CAWRRRAVSGELFF. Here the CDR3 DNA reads TGTGCCTGGAGGAGGAGGGCCGTCTCCGGGGAGCTGTTTTTT.

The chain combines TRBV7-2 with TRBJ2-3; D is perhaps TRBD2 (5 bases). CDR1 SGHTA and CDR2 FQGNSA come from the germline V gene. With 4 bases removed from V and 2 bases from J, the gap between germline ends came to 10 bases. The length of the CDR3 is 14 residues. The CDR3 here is CASSSRVSTDTQYF. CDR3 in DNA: TGTGCCAGCAGCTCGCGGGTTTCCACAGATACGCAGTATTTT.

The CDR3 bases are TGTGCCAGCAGCTCGGGACTCGGAGAGCAGTACTTC. It encodes CASSSGLGEQYF. V usage is TRBV7-9 and J usage is TRBJ2-7; maybe TRBD2 (6 bases). Germline V gene sequence: CDR1 SEHNR, CDR2 FQNEAQ (reference sequence). CDR3 size: 12 residues. Trimming cost V 4 bases and J 7 bases, with 11 bases left between them.

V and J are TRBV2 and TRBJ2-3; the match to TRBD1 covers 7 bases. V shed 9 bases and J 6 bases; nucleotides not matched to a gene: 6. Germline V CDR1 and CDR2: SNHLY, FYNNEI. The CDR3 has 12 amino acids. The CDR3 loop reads CARSTGVDTQYF. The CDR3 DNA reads TGTGCCAGGAGTACAGGGGTCGATACGCAGTATTTT.

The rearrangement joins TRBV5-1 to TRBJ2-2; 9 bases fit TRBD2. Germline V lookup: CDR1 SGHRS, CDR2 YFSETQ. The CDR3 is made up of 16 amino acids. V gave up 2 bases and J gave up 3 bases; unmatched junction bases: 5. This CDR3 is CASSFLAGGDTGELFF. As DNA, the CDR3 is TGCGCCAGCAGCTTCTTGGCGGGAGGGGACACCGGGGAGCTGTTTTTT.

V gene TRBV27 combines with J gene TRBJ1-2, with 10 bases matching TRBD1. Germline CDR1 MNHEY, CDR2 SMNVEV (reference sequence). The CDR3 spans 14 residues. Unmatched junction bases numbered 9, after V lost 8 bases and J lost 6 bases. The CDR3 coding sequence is TGTGCCAGCCGACCGACAGGGGGCTTTCATGGCTACACCTTC. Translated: CASRPTGGFHGYTF.

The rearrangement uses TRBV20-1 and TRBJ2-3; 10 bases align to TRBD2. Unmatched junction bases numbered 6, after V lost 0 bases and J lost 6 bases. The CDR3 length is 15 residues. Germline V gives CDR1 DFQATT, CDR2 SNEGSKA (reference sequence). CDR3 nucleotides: TGCAGTGCTAGAGATCCCACTAGCGGGACCGATACGCAGTATTTT. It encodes CSARDPTSGTDTQYF.

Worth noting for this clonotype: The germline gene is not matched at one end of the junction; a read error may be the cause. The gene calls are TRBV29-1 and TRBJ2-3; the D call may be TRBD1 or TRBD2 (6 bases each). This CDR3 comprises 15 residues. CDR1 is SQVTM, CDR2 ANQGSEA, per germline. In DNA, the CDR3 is TGCAGCGTTGAACACCTCGACGGGGGCGTAGATACGCGGTATTTT. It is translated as CSVEHLDGGVDTRYF.

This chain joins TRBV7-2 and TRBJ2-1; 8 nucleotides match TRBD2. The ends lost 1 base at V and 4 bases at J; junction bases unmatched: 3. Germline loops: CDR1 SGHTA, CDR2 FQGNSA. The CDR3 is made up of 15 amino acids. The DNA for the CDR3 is TGTGCCAGCAGCTTAGAGCTAGCGGGTTACAATGAGCAGTTCTTC. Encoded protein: CASSLELAGYNEQFF.

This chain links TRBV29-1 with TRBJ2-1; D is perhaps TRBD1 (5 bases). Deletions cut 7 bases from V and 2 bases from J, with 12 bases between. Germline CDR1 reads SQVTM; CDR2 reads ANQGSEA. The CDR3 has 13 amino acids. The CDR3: CSGQGVAYNEQFF. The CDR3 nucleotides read TGCAGCGGACAAGGGGTAGCCTACAATGAGCAGTTCTTC.

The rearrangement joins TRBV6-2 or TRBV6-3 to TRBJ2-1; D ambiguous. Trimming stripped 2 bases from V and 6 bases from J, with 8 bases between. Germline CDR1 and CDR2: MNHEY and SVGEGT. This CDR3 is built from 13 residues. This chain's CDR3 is CASSYMATNEQFF. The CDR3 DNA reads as TGTGCCAGCAGTTACATGGCTACCAATGAGCAGTTCTTC.